The present entry profiles one T cell receptor beta chain with its context. The sample comes from a study of T cells after yellow fever vaccination. TCRdb independently ran MiXCR on the 5' RACE reads; one entry per CDR3 protein. This table has around 500,000 distinct CDR3 sequences, 21% appearing once. The V and J ends lost 4 bases and 1 base respectively, with 16 bases between them. This CDR3 region has 17 residues. The clonotype was recovered from a man aged 18 to 30 who received the YFV17D yellow fever vaccine. The chain uses TRBV23-1 and TRBJ2-2; D not certain. TRBV23-1 is an ORF; its function is uncertain. Source: PBMCs, taken about 20 days after the first yellow fever vaccination. The CDR3 protein is CASSRIFGQENTGELFF. DNA for the CDR3: TGCGCCAGCAGTCGGATCTTTGGGCAGGAGAACACCGGGGAGCTGTTTTTT.